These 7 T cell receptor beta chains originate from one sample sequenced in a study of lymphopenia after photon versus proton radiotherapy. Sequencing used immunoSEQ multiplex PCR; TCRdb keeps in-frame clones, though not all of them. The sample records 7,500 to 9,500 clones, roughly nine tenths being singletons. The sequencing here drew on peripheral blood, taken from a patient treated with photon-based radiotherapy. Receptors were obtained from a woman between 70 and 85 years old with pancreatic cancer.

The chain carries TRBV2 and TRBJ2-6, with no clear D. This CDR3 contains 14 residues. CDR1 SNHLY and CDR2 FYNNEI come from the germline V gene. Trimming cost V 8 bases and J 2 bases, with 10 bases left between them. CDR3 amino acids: CASALSTGANVLTF. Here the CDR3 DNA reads TGTGCCAGCGCCCTAAGTACTGGGGCCAACGTCCTGACTTTC.

In DNA, the CDR3 is TGTGCCAGCAGCCGGGTGGTAGCTACTAGCTCCTACAATGAGCAGTTCTTC. Translating gives CASSRVVATSSYNEQFF. The chain joins TRBV7-2 to TRBJ2-1, with D tentatively TRBD2 (5 bases). The V and J ends lost 5 bases and 0 bases respectively, with 17 bases between them. Germline CDR1 SGHTA, CDR2 FQGNSA. The CDR3 is 17 amino acids. Filled out from reference TRBV7-2 and TRBJ2-1, the complete variable domain reads GAGVSQSPSNKVTEKGKDVELRCDPISGHTALYWYRQSLGQGLEFLIYFQGNSAPDKSGLPSDRFSAERTGGSVSTLTIQRTQQEDSAVYLCASSRVVATSSYNEQFFGPGTRLTVL.

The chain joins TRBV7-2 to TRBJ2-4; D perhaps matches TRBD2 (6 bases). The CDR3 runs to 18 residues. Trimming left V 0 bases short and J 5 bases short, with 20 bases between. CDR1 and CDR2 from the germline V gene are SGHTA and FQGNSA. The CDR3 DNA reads TGTGCCAGCAGCTTAGCGGTTGGCGGGAATTCGGACCAAAACATTCAGTACTTC. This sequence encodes CASSLAVGGNSDQNIQYF. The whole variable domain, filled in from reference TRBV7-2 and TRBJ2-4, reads GAGVSQSPSNKVTEKGKDVELRCDPISGHTALYWYRQSLGQGLEFLIYFQGNSAPDKSGLPSDRFSAERTGGSVSTLTIQRTQQEDSAVYLCASSLAVGGNSDQNIQYFGAGTRLSVL.

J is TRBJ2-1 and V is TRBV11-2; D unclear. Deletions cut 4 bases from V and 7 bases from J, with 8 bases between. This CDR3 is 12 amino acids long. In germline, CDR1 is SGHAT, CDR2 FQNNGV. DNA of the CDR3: TGTGCCAGCAGCTCGACCCTGAATGAGCAGTTCTTC. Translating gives CASSSTLNEQFF.

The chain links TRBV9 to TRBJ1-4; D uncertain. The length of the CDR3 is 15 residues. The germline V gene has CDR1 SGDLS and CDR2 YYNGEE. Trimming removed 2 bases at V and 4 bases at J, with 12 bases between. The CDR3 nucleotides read TGTGCCAGCAGCGTGACCGACGGGGTTAATGAAAAACTGTTTTTT. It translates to CASSVTDGVNEKLFF.

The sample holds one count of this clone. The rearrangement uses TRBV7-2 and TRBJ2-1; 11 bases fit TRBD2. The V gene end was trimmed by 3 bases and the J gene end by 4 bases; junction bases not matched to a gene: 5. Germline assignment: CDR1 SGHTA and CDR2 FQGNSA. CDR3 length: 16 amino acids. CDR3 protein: CASSFKGTSGYNEQFF. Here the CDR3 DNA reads TGTGCCAGCAGCTTTAAAGGGACTAGCGGATACAATGAGCAGTTCTTC. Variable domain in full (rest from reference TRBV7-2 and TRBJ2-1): GAGVSQSPSNKVTEKGKDVELRCDPISGHTALYWYRQSLGQGLEFLIYFQGNSAPDKSGLPSDRFSAERTGGSVSTLTIQRTQQEDSAVYLCASSFKGTSGYNEQFFGPGTRLTVL.

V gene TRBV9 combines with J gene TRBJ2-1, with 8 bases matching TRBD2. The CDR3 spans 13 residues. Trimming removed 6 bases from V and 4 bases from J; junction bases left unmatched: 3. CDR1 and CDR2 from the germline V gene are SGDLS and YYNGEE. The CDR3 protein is CASTSSGYNEQFF. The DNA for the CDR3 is TGTGCCAGCACGTCTAGCGGGTACAATGAGCAGTTCTTC.